This passage covers 8 T cell receptor beta chains from one sample sequenced in a study of preoperative IRX-2 immunotherapy in early breast cancer. Clones were read by immunoSEQ multiplex PCR, and TCRdb kept only the in-frame ones, dropping some. The sample lists 2,700 or so clones; over 75% were seen once. Treatment specified: preoperative locoregional IRX-2 cytokine immunotherapy. The sequences come from tumor tissue, collected after IRX-2 immunotherapy. Receptor source: a human donor with breast cancer.

The CDR3 DNA reads TGTGCCAGCTCACAATACAGTGCTGCCGGTTATAGCAATCAGCCCCAGCATTTT. It encodes CASSQYSAAGYSNQPQHF. This chain uses TRBV18 with TRBJ1-5; D unclear. The V and J ends lost 4 bases and 0 bases respectively, with 19 bases between them. Per germline, CDR1 KGHSH and CDR2 LQKENI. The CDR3 extends over 18 amino acids.

This chain uses TRBV6-8 with TRBJ1-2, with a weak D call TRBD1 (6 bases). Germline lookup yields CDR1 MNHGY and CDR2 SAAAGT. This CDR3 spans 15 amino acids. Trimming cost V 6 bases and J 2 bases, with 16 bases left between them. CDR3: CASSLKTGENYGYTF. CDR3 DNA: TGTGCCAGCAGCCTTAAGACAGGCGAGAACTATGGCTACACCTTC.

V is TRBV11-3 and J is TRBJ1-1; D gene unclear. The germline V and J ends were trimmed by 1 base and 1 base, with 7 bases remaining between them. This CDR3 has 14 residues. Germline CDR1 is SGHNT and CDR2 is YENEEA. The DNA for the CDR3 is TGTGCCAGCAGCTTAGGACACGGGAACACTGAAGCTTTCTTT. Its translation: CASSLGHGNTEAFF.

This chain connects TRBV11-3 to TRBJ2-3; D could derive from TRBD1 or TRBD2 (5 bases each). CDR1 SGHNT and CDR2 YENEEA come from the germline V gene. The CDR3 has 18 residues. Trimming stripped 5 bases from V and 0 bases from J, with 21 bases between. The CDR3: CASSLRGARDTSTDTQYF. DNA of the CDR3: TGTGCCAGCAGCCTCCGGGGCGCCAGAGACACTAGCACAGATACGCAGTATTTT. Supplemented by reference TRBV11-3 and TRBJ2-3, the full variable domain reads EAGVVQSPRYKIIEKKQPVAFWCNPISGHNTLYWYLQNLGQGPELLIRYENEEAVDDSQLPKDRFSAERLKGVDSTLKIQPAELGDSAVYLCASSLRGARDTSTDTQYFGPGTRLTVL.

This chain uses TRBV30 with TRBJ1-1; D gene uncertain. V lost 0 bases to trimming and J lost 4 bases, with 9 bases between them. The V gene's germline CDR1 is GTSNPN and CDR2 SVGIG (reference sequence). The CDR3 is 13 amino acids. CDR3 bases: TGTGCCTGGAGTGTTACAGCAGCCACTGAAGCTTTCTTT. Its protein product is CAWSVTAATEAFF.

The chain couples TRBV28 to TRBJ1-1; D unclear. The CDR3 runs to 12 residues. Germline CDR1 reads MDHEN; CDR2 reads SYDVKM. With 6 bases removed from V and 2 bases from J, the gap between germline ends came to 7 bases. CDR3 bases: TGTGCCAGCAGGCTGGAAAACACTGAAGCTTTCTTT. Encoded protein: CASRLENTEAFF.

The chain recombines TRBV18 with TRBJ2-2; D is uncertain. V lost 6 bases to trimming and J lost 6 bases, with 8 bases between them. The CDR3 runs 12 residues. Per germline, CDR1 KGHSH and CDR2 LQKENI. CDR3 coding DNA: TGTGCCAGCTCCCACCTGGCCGGGGAGCTGTTTTTT. It translates to CASSHLAGELFF. Full variable domain (missing parts from reference TRBV18 and TRBJ2-2): NAGVMQNPRHLVRRRGQEARLRCSPMKGHSHVYWYRQLPEEGLKFMVYLQKENIIDESGMPKERFSAEFPKEGPSILRIQQVVRGDSAAYFCASSHLAGELFFGEGSRLTVL.

This chain joins TRBV6-8 and TRBJ1-1; a weak D match, TRBD1 (5 bases). CDR3 size: 15 residues. Germline-derived CDR1 and CDR2 are MNHGY and SAAAGT. The V and J ends lost 2 bases and 8 bases respectively, with 18 bases between them. The CDR3 is CASSYRKRGTREAFF. The CDR3 region has the DNA TGTGCCAGCAGTTACAGGAAAAGAGGGACCCGGGAAGCTTTCTTT.